This TCR beta chain was retrieved from a study of cytomegalovirus exposure and HLA in healthy donors. The study's findings and limits: Indistinguishable V segments, including TRBV6-2 and TRBV6-3, were excluded.

Vbeta (60) and Jbeta (13) primers were used in the PCR. Original processing methods: In a later analysis, around 87 million unique TCR beta chains included roughly 11 million shared by two or more donors. Profiled with immunoSEQ multiplex PCR; TCRdb holds only in-frame clones, not every one. V and J calls and clone size are given by that table; D and trimming were obtained from the DNA. Counted here are about 84,000 clones, 78% occurring once; the ten biggest clones make up around 2.5%. This clone was detected only a few times. Its antigen is not known. Germline lookup yields CDR1 SGDLS and CDR2 YYNGEE. Trimming shortened V by 4 bases and J by 5 bases, and 15 bases separated the two germline ends. The CDR3 is 14 amino acids.

The gene calls are TRBV9 and TRBJ1-2; D perhaps matches TRBD1 (6 bases). This clonotype originated in a male donor in good health and CMV-seropositive. The sequencing sample was made of PBMCs. CDR3 nucleotides: TGTGCCAGCAGCACAGGGACCCAGAGGTATGGCTACACCTTC. Translating it yields CASSTGTQRYGYTF.